This paragraph reports one TCR beta chain. Germline V gene sequence: CDR1 MNHEY, CDR2 SMNVEV (reference sequence). This CDR3 contains 14 residues. Trimming removed 5 bases at V and 7 bases at J, with 14 bases between. The sample belongs to a study of blood T cell repertoires in COVID-19. Generated by immunoSEQ multiplex PCR, the TCRdb table keeps only in-frame clones and is missing some. This table holds approximately 100,000 clones, 70% to 85% found once. This receptor was identified in a man aged 70 or older with acute or convalescent COVID-19. Sequencing was performed on peripheral blood. The V gene is TRBV27, the J gene TRBJ1-4; the D gene is possibly TRBD1 (5 bases). CDR3 coding DNA: TGTGCCAGCAGTACTTGGGGCAGATCTGAAAAACTGTTTTTT. Protein sequence: CASSTWGRSEKLFF.